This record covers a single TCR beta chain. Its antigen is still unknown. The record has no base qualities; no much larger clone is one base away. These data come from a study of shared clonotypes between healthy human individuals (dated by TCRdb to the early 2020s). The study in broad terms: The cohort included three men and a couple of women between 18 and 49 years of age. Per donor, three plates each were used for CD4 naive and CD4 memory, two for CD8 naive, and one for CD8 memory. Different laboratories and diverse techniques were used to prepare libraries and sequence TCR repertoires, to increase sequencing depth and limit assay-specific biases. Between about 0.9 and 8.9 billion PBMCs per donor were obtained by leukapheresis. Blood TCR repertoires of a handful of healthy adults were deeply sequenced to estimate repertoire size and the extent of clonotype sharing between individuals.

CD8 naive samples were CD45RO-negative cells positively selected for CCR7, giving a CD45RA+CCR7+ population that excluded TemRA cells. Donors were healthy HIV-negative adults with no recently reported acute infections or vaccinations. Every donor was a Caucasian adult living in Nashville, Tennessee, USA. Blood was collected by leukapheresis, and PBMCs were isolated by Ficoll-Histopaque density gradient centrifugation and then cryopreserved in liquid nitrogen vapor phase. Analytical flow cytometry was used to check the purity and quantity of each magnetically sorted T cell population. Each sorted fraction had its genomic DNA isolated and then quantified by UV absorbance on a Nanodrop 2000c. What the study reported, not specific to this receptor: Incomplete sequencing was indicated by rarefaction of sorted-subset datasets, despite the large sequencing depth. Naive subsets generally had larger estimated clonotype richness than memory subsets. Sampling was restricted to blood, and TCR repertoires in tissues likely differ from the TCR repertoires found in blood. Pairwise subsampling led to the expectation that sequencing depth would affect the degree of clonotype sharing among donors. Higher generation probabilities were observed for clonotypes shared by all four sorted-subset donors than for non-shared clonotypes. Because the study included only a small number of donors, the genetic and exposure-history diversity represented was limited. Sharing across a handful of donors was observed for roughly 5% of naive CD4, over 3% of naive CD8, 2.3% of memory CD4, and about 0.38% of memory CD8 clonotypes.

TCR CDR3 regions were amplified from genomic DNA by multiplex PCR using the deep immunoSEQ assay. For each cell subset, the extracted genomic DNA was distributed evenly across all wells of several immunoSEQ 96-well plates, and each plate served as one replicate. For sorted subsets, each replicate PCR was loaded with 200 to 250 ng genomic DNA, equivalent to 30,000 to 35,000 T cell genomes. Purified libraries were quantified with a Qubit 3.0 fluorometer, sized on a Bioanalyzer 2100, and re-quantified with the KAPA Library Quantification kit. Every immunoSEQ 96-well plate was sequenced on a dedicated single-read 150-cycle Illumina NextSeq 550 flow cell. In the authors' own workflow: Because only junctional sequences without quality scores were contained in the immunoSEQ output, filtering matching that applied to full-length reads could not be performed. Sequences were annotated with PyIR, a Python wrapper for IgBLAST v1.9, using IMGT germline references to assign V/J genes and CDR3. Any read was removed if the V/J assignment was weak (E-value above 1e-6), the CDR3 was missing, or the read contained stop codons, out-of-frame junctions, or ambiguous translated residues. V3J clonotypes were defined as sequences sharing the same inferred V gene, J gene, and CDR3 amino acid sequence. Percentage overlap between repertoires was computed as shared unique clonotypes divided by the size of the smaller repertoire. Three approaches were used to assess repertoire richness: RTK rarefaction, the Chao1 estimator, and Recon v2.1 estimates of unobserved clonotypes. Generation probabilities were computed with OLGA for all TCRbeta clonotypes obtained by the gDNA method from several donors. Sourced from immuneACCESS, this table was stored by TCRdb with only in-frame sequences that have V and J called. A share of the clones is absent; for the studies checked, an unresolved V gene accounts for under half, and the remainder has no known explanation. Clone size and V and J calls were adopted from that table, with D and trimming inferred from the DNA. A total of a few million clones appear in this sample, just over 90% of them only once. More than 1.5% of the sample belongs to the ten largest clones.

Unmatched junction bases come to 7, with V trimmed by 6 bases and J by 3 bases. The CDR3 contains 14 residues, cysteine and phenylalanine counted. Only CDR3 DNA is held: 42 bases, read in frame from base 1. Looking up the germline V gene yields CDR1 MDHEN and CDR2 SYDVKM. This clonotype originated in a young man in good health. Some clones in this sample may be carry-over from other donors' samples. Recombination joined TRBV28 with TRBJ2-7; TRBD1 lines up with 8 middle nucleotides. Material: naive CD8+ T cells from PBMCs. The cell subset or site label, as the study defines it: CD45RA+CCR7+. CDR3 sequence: CASSSWTGLYEQYF. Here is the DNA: TGTGCCAGCAGCTCCTGGACAGGGCTCTACGAGCAGTACTTC.